This T cell receptor beta chain was found in a study of vaccination and CD4 T cells after COVID-19. Across the study: The cells in question were stimulated using overlapping spike peptides derived from SARS-CoV-2, HCoV-NL63, HCoV-OC43 and HCoV-229E.

This clonotype was found a few times. The antigen remains undetermined. Germline CDR1 reads SGHTA; CDR2 reads FQGNSA. The germline V and J ends were trimmed by 3 bases and 8 bases, with 17 bases remaining between them. The CDR3 has 15 amino acids. The treatment here: roughly 10-day PBMC culture with coronavirus spike peptide pools or control peptides (ViraFEST assay). PBMCs, plated at around 2 million per well, were grown in the presence of approximately 10 IU/ml IL-2 and about 10 ug/ml peptide pools. Cultured CD4+ T cells had their DNA profiled by the Oncomine TCR Beta short-read assay. Using the QIAamp micro DNA kit, genomic DNA was extracted from the CD4+ T cells that had been cultured. TCRdb passed the PCR reads through MiXCR, listing each CDR3 protein once. The table shows approximately 25,000 distinct CDR3 sequences, with less than 80% occurring only once. Study-level points and caveats: From a median of roughly 21 to 38, SARS-CoV-2-reactive clonotypes increased, though not significantly.

V and J are TRBV7-2 and TRBJ2-4, with a tentative D call TRBD1 (6 bases). This clonotype was obtained from a human donor who had recovered from COVID-19. Sample: CD4+ T cells from blood, cultured in vitro. DNA of the CDR3: TGTGCCAGCAGCTTGGCGAGGGGGAATTGGGACATTCAGTACTTC. This sequence encodes CASSLARGNWDIQYF.